Listed below are T cell receptor beta chains from one sample, sequenced in a study of regulatory and conventional T cells in RAG deficiency. Produced via immunoSEQ multiplex PCR; TCRdb's table is partial and in-frame only. This sample has 25,000 to 35,000 clones, with about 95% found just once. The data also belong to a second study, concerning regulatory T cells.

Sequences were obtained from CD25- CD4+ T cells sorted from blood. These TCRs come from a human donor in good health. Each CDR3 is given with its conserved first and last residue. The D gene is left open where the match is weak. Clone size, where shown, is once, few, many, or a class for clones that have expanded.

abundance	d_gene	j_gene	v_gene	CDR3aa	CDR3nt
.	.	TRBJ1-6	TRBV18	CASSPQVSTLGNNSPLHF	TGTGCCAGCTCACCCCAGGTTAGCACTCTCGGGAATAATTCACCCCTCCACTTT
.	TRBD2	TRBJ2-5	TRBV7-7	CASSLVGLAGQETQYF	TGTGCCAGCAGCTTAGTCGGACTAGCGGGGCAAGAGACCCAGTACTTC
.	TRBD1	TRBJ2-5	TRBV7-7	CASTTGTGQETQYF	TGTGCTAGCACCACGGGGACAGGGCAAGAGACCCAGTACTTC
once	.	TRBJ2-1	TRBV5-4	CASSLGGQLSYNEQFF	TGTGCCAGCAGCTTGGGCGGACAGCTCTCCTACAATGAGCAGTTCTTC
.	TRBD1	TRBJ2-5	TRBV2	CASSHGQGRETQYF	TGTGCCAGCAGTCACGGACAGGGGCGGGAGACCCAGTACTTC
.	TRBD2	TRBJ2-3	TRBV5-1	CASSSGIAGSVDTQYF	TGCGCCAGCAGTTCCGGAATAGCGGGGAGTGTAGATACGCAGTATTTT
.	TRBD2	TRBJ2-1	TRBV9	CASSSGRGGRLPFF	TGTGCCAGCAGCTCGGGCCGGGGGGGCCGACTACCGTTCTTC
.	TRBD1	TRBJ1-2	TRBV19	CASSTEDRATNYGYTF	TGTGCCAGTAGTACCGAGGACAGGGCCACCAACTATGGCTACACCTTC
.	.	TRBJ1-3	TRBV12-5	CASGLVRDRFF	TGTGCTAGTGGTTTGGTACGAGACAGGTTCTTT
.	.	TRBJ1-5	TRBV19	CASSIDGLRGARYQPQHF	TGTGCCAGTAGTATAGACGGCTTGCGGGGGGCTCGATATCAGCCCCAGCATTTT
.	.	TRBJ1-1	TRBV9	CASSVGTGNTEAFF	TGTGCCAGCAGCGTAGGGACGGGAAACACTGAAGCTTTCTTT
.	TRBD1	TRBJ1-2	TRBV11-1	CASSRQGNYGYTF	TGTGCCAGCAGCCGACAGGGCAACTATGGCTACACCTTC
.	TRBD1	TRBJ1-2	TRBV19	CASATGRGNYGYTF	TGTGCCAGCGCGACAGGGAGAGGGAACTATGGCTACACCTTC
.	TRBD2	TRBJ2-3	TRBV11-2	CASSRGTSRTDTQYF	TGTGCCAGCAGCCGGGGGACTAGCCGAACAGATACGCAGTATTTT
once	.	TRBJ1-1	TRBV19	CASSIFPGEWDLGTEAFF	TGTGCCAGTAGTATCTTTCCGGGGGAATGGGATTTGGGGACTGAAGCTTTCTTT
.	TRBD1	TRBJ2-1	TRBV19	CASCPTGNYNEQFF	TGTGCCTCATGCCCGACAGGGAACTACAATGAGCAGTTCTTC
.	TRBD2	TRBJ2-3	TRBV5-1	CASSLRLAGGNTDTQYF	TGCGCCAGCAGCTTACGACTAGCGGGGGGAAACACAGATACGCAGTATTTT
.	TRBD1	TRBJ2-7	TRBV6-1	CASRAGTGATYEQYF	TGTGCCAGCAGGGCAGGGACAGGGGCCACCTACGAGCAGTACTTC
.	.	TRBJ2-6	TRBV5-1	CASSHNTGKGSGANVLTF	TGCGCCAGCAGCCACAATACGGGGAAGGGATCTGGGGCCAACGTCCTGACTTTC
.	.	TRBJ1-5	TRBV27	CASSLSSGGINQPQHF	TGTGCCAGCAGTTTATCCTCTGGAGGGATCAATCAGCCCCAGCATTTT
.	TRBD1	TRBJ1-2	TRBV2	CASRLDRDWTNYGYTF	TGTGCCAGCAGACTGGACAGGGATTGGACTAACTATGGCTACACCTTC
once	TRBD2	TRBJ2-6	TRBV5-1	CASSSRTSGDSGANVLTF	TGCGCCAGCAGCTCCCGGACTAGCGGGGACTCTGGGGCCAACGTCCTGACTTTC
.	.	TRBJ1-1	TRBV10-3	CAINPSGSRGAFF	TGTGCCATCAACCCGAGCGGGTCTCGTGGTGCTTTCTTT
.	TRBD2	TRBJ2-7	TRBV19	CASSVRDYSYEQYF	TGTGCCAGTAGCGTCCGGGACTATTCCTACGAGCAGTACTTC
once	TRBD1	TRBJ1-5	TRBV30	CAWSLSRTGRNQPQHF	TGTGCCTGGAGTCTTTCCCGGACAGGGAGGAATCAGCCCCAGCATTTT
.	TRBD1	TRBJ2-7	TRBV5-1	CASSLAPRGSSYEQYF	TGCGCCAGCAGCTTGGCACCCAGGGGGAGCTCCTACGAGCAGTACTTC
.	.	TRBJ1-2	TRBV7-2	CASSLGGWGYTF	TGTGCCAGCAGCTTAGGGGGCTGGGGCTACACCTTC
.	TRBD1	TRBJ2-5	TRBV4-1	CASRKSDRGRETQYF	TGCGCCAGCAGAAAGAGTGACAGGGGTCGGGAGACCCAGTACTTC
.	.	TRBJ2-7	TRBV28	CASSFPLGIGDF	TGTGCCAGCAGCTTCCCGTTAGGTATAGGGGACTTC
.	.	TRBJ1-4	TRBV7-6	CASSLAQREKLFF	TGTGCCAGCAGCTTAGCCCAGAGGGAAAAACTGTTTTTT
.	TRBD1	TRBJ1-6	TRBV4-1	CASSQLVRDSGVSPLHF	TGCGCCAGCAGCCAACTCGTCCGGGACAGTGGAGTTTCACCCCTCCACTTT
.	TRBD1	TRBJ1-1	TRBV9	CASSPGTVMNTEAFF	TGTGCCAGCAGCCCAGGGACAGTCATGAACACTGAAGCTTTCTTT
.	TRBD1	TRBJ2-7	TRBV7-9	CASSLLGDRVYEQYF	TGTGCCAGCAGCCTGCTCGGCGACAGGGTCTACGAGCAGTACTTC
.	.	TRBJ2-4	TRBV2	CASMGLDTNIQYF	TGTGCCAGCATGGGCCTCGATACCAACATTCAGTACTTC
.	.	TRBJ1-1	TRBV4-1	CASSRVGDSRNTEAFF	TGCGCCAGCAGCCGAGTGGGTGACAGTCGAAACACTGAAGCTTTCTTT
.	TRBD1	TRBJ2-7	TRBV2	CASSQSRDRGQRQYF	TGTGCCAGCAGCCAAAGCCGGGACAGGGGGCAAAGGCAGTACTTC
.	.	TRBJ2-1	TRBV6-1	CASSGSGEAISYNEQFF	TGTGCCAGCAGTGGTAGCGGAGAGGCCATCTCCTACAATGAGCAGTTCTTC
.	TRBD2	TRBJ2-7	TRBV7-9	CASSLTSGTYEQYF	TGTGCCAGCAGCCTGACTAGCGGGACCTACGAGCAGTACTTC
.	TRBD1	TRBJ1-6	TRBV28	CASSLYQGVNSPLHF	TGTGCCAGCAGTTTATATCAGGGGGTAAATTCACCCCTCCACTTT
.	.	TRBJ2-7	TRBV6-5	CASSYRSLSYEQYF	TGTGCCAGCAGTTATAGAAGCCTCTCCTACGAGCAGTACTTC